The clone carrying this T cell receptor beta chain was found many times. Its antigen remains unidentified. The data belong to a study of response to subunit inactivated influenza vaccine. Study-wide points: Every seasonal influenza vaccination brings in few new T cells, the authors suggested.

The J segment lost 1 base and the V segment lost 4 bases, leaving 14 bases of the junction unmatched. The CDR3 contains 18 residues. TCRdb recomputed calls from the RT-PCR reads with MiXCR, one row per CDR3 protein. The profile shows more than 150,000 distinct CDR3 sequences, around a tenth of them singletons. This sequence originates from a man aged 50 to 69 who received an inactivated influenza vaccine. The sequencing used CD8+ T cells sorted from PBMCs, collected less than 30 months after vaccination. The rearrangement uses TRBV12-3 or TRBV12-4 and TRBJ2-3; 7 bases line up with TRBD1. The CDR3 loop is CASSSTGTETSGTDTQYF. CDR3 DNA: TGTGCCAGCAGTTCAACCGGGACAGAGACCTCTGGCACAGATACGCAGTATTTT.